These 23 T cell receptor beta chains came from one sample sequenced in a study of prognosis after radiotherapy for stage I lung cancer. From genomic DNA, two-round multiplex PCR was used to amplify TCR beta CDR3. With primers specific to each TRBV and TRBJ gene, the first-round PCR was performed. TCRdb re-called the multiplex PCR reads with MiXCR, one entry per CDR3 protein. The table records 30,000 or so distinct CDR3 sequences, about 34% of them present only once. Source: PBMCs, taken before or after stereotactic body radiation therapy (not recorded which). These receptors were taken from a donor aged 50 or older with non-small cell lung cancer.

In the case of this clonotype: A far larger clone is one base from this, pointing to a likely read error. The V and J genes are TRBV6-2 or TRBV6-3 and TRBJ1-1; unclear D gene. The CDR3 is 11 residues long. The germline CDR1 and CDR2 sequences are MNHEY and SVGEGT. Trimming took 5 bases from V and 4 from J, leaving 5 bases between them. CDR3 sequence (DNA): TGTGCCAGCAGTACAGTCACTGAAGCTTTCTTT. Translating it yields CASSTVTEAFF.

V usage is TRBV27 and J usage is TRBJ2-2; D is unresolved. The V gene's germline CDR1 is MNHEY and CDR2 SMNVEV (reference sequence). Trimming left V 2 bases short and J 6 bases short, with 16 bases between. The CDR3 has 16 residues. The CDR3 loop is CASSLSTGEFPGELFF. The CDR3 nucleotides are TGTGCCAGCAGTTTAAGTACTGGAGAGTTTCCCGGGGAGCTGTTTTTT.

About this clonotype: Possible read error: a much larger clone is one base away. V gene TRBV6-2 or TRBV6-3 combines with J gene TRBJ1-4, with 10 bases matching TRBD1. Germline assignment: CDR1 MNHEY and CDR2 SVGEGT. CDR3 length: 15 residues. The trim removed 8 bases at V and 5 bases at J, leaving 8 bases unmatched. The CDR3 DNA reads as TGTGCCAGCCTACCCCTGGGACAGGGGAATGAAAAACTGTTTTTT. It yields the protein CASLPLGQGNEKLFF.

A note on this clonotype: One base separates it from a far larger clone, so it is likely a read error. The CDR3 bases are TGTGCCAGCATCACACAGGGGGCGAATACGCAGTATTTT. It encodes CASITQGANTQYF. This sequence joins TRBV2 and TRBJ2-3; 9 nucleotides match TRBD1. With V trimmed by 7 bases and J by 7 bases, 6 bases remained unmatched. CDR1 is SNHLY, CDR2 FYNNEI, per germline. The CDR3 spans 13 residues. Full variable domain (outside the CDR3, taken from reference TRBV2 and TRBJ2-3): EPEVTQTPSHQVTQMGQEVILRCVPISNHLYFYWYRQILGQKVEFLVSFYNNEISEKSEIFDDQFSVERPDGSNFTLKIRSTKLEDSAMYFCASITQGANTQYFGPGTRLTVL.

This clonotype was counted at least ten times. This chain links TRBV4-1 with TRBJ2-7; tentatively, D is TRBD2 (6 bases). CDR1 and CDR2 from the germline V gene are MGHRA and YSYEKL. V shed 4 bases and J shed 1 base, with 14 bases lying between them. The CDR3 length is 15 residues. The chain's CDR3 is CASSPWPGESYEQYF. The CDR3 coding sequence is TGCGCCAGCAGCCCCTGGCCGGGGGAATCCTACGAGCAGTACTTC.

Notes on this clonotype: A much larger clone differs by one base, so this may be a read error. J is TRBJ2-5 and V is TRBV10-3; 7 nucleotides agree with TRBD2. The V segment lost 5 bases and the J segment 2 bases; nucleotides outside the gene matches: 11. Germline loops: CDR1 ENHRY, CDR2 SYGVKD. The CDR3 has 16 residues. CDR3 protein: CAISMGLSVSQETQYF. CDR3 DNA: TGTGCCATCAGTATGGGACTATCGGTGTCACAAGAGACCCAGTACTTC.

The table lists this clonotype with many counts. The CDR3 DNA is TGTGCCAGCAGCCCAAGGTGGGGTGCGGTACAAGAGACCCAGTACTTC. Translation gives CASSPRWGAVQETQYF. The chain links TRBV9 to TRBJ2-5; D call uncertain. The germline CDR1 and CDR2 sequences are SGDLS and YYNGEE. The CDR3 extends over 16 amino acids. V dropped 4 bases and J dropped 2 bases, with 18 bases sitting between them.

This clonotype was seen at least ten times. The CDR3 spells CSAREGPTTLGQYF. Written as DNA, the CDR3 is TGCAGTGCTAGAGAGGGGCCGACTACATTAGGGCAGTATTTT. This rearrangement joins TRBV20-1 to TRBJ2-3; D might be TRBD1 or TRBD2, each matching 5 bases. This CDR3 region has 14 residues. Germline CDR1 and CDR2: DFQATT and SNEGSKA (reference sequence). Trimming took 0 bases from V and 11 from J, leaving 18 bases between them.

This clonotype was seen ten or more times. The chain employs TRBV2 and TRBJ2-7; 9 bases match TRBD2. The CDR3 extends over 17 amino acids. V shed 0 bases and J 5 bases; nucleotides not matched to a gene: 11. CDR1 is SNHLY and CDR2 is FYNNEI in the germline V gene. CDR3 coding DNA: TGTGCCAGCAGTGAAGCGCGGGGTAGCGGGAGTCTGGACGAGCAGTACTTC. It codes for CASSEARGSGSLDEQYF.

A remark on this clonotype: A much larger clone is a single base away; this may be a read error. The chain links TRBV9 to TRBJ2-1; no reliable D call. This CDR3 is built from 15 residues. Germline loops: CDR1 SGDLS, CDR2 YYNGEE. Trimming removed 5 bases at V and 4 bases at J, with 16 bases between. The chain's CDR3 is CASRPRRDLYNEQFF. As DNA, the CDR3 is TGTGCCAGCAGACCTCGCCGTGACCTTTACAATGAGCAGTTCTTC.

This clonotype has at least ten counts. V is TRBV5-8 and J is TRBJ2-4, with TRBD2 identical over 8 bases. The length of the CDR3 is 14 residues. The germline gives CDR1 SGHTS, CDR2 YDEGEE. The junction had 5 bases not matched to a gene; V was cut back by 0 bases and J by 9 bases. Here the CDR3 DNA reads TGTGCCAGCAGCTTGGCCGGGGGGGGGTCCATTCAGTACTTC. It codes for CASSLAGGGSIQYF. Combining the CDR3 with reference TRBV5-8 and TRBJ2-4 gives the whole variable domain EAGVTQSPTHLIKTRGQQATLRCSPISGHTSVYWYQQALGLGLQFLLWYDEGEERNRGNFPPRFSGRQFPNYSSELNVNALELEDSALYLCASSLAGGGSIQYFGAGTRLSVL.

The V call is TRBV4-1, the J call TRBJ2-3, with D perhaps given as TRBD1 or TRBD2 (6 bases each). CDR1 and CDR2 (germline): MGHRA, YSYEKL. Trimming took 0 bases from V and 0 from J, leaving 22 bases between them. This CDR3 is built from 20 residues. The CDR3 is CASSQEGGGLRILSTDTQYF. For the CDR3, the DNA is TGCGCCAGCAGCCAAGAAGGGGGAGGCCTTCGAATCCTTAGCACAGATACGCAGTATTTT.

This clonotype has a count of ten or more. The gene calls are TRBV7-2 and TRBJ2-3; D gene ambiguous. V was shortened by 2 bases and J by 4 bases, with 10 bases between the two germline ends. This CDR3 spans 14 amino acids. The V gene's germline CDR1 is SGHTA and CDR2 FQGNSA. This CDR3 is CASSLNPPPDTQYF. In nucleotides, the CDR3 is TGTGCCAGCAGCTTAAACCCTCCACCAGATACGCAGTATTTT.

This clonotype was seen ten or more times. The chain recombines TRBV10-3 with TRBJ2-1; 8 bases agree with TRBD2. The CDR3 runs 16 residues. V lost 8 bases to trimming and J lost 8 bases; unmatched junction nucleotides: 17. The V gene's germline CDR1 is ENHRY and CDR2 SYGVKD. The chain's CDR3 is CAISLTSNPGGDEQFF. CDR3 bases: TGTGCCATCTCGCTAACGAGCAACCCCGGGGGGGATGAGCAGTTCTTC.

This clonotype was seen repeatedly, ten times or more. The V gene is TRBV4-1, the J gene TRBJ1-2; 9 nucleotides line up with TRBD1. In germline, CDR1 is MGHRA, CDR2 YSYEKL. V shed 2 bases and J 4 bases; nucleotides not matched to a gene: 2. CDR3 length: 14 amino acids. This CDR3 is CASSQRQGGYGYTF. In nucleotides, the CDR3 is TGCGCCAGCAGCCAACGACAGGGGGGCTATGGCTACACCTTC.

Ten or more counts support this clonotype. The chain links TRBV14 to TRBJ2-7; D possibly corresponds to TRBD2 (6 bases). Germline V gene lookup returns CDR1 SGHDN and CDR2 FVKESK. The V gene lost 4 bases and the J gene lost 0 bases, with 25 bases spanning the gap. This CDR3 comprises 19 residues. CDR3 sequence (DNA): TGTGCCAGCAGCCGACAACTCTATCCCCAGGGCGGGGCCTCCTACGAGCAGTACTTC. Translation gives CASSRQLYPQGGASYEQYF.

This clonotype was seen repeatedly, ten times or more. V gene TRBV2 combines with J gene TRBJ1-4; 9 positions agree with TRBD1. The germline gives CDR1 SNHLY, CDR2 FYNNEI. The CDR3 contains 15 residues. With 3 bases clipped from V and 7 bases from J, the junction kept 6 bases outside the gene matches. The CDR3 DNA is TGTGCCAGCAGTGATCTGGGACAGGGCGGTGAAAAACTGTTTTTT. Encoded protein: CASSDLGQGGEKLFF.

There are many counts of this clonotype. The chain combines TRBV27 with TRBJ2-7, with 11 bases aligning to TRBD2. The junction had 3 bases not matched to a gene; V was cut back by 6 bases and J by 5 bases. Germline CDR1 is MNHEY and CDR2 is SMNVEV (reference sequence). The CDR3 loop spans 13 amino acids. The chain's CDR3 is CASRELAGDEQYF. In DNA form, the CDR3 reads TGTGCCAGCAGGGAACTAGCGGGAGACGAGCAGTACTTC.

This clonotype is deemed medium-sized. The chain couples TRBV2 to TRBJ2-7; TRBD2 matches at 13 bases. The CDR3 sequence is 17 residues long. With 2 bases clipped from V and 0 bases from J, the junction kept 4 bases outside the gene matches. CDR1 and CDR2 (germline): SNHLY, FYNNEI. CDR3 amino acids: CASSEWGTSGISYEQYF. In DNA form, the CDR3 reads TGTGCCAGCAGTGAATGGGGGACTAGCGGGATCTCCTACGAGCAGTACTTC.

This clonotype was detected many times. The rearrangement uses TRBV2 and TRBJ1-4; 8 nucleotides align to TRBD1. Per germline, CDR1 SNHLY and CDR2 FYNNEI. The J segment lost 7 bases and the V segment lost 7 bases, leaving 8 bases of the junction unmatched. This CDR3 contains 14 residues. In DNA, the CDR3 is TGTGCCAGCAACCCTGACAGGGGTGGTGAAAAACTGTTTTTT. Its protein is CASNPDRGGEKLFF. Based on the CDR3 plus reference TRBV2 and TRBJ1-4, the full variable domain is EPEVTQTPSHQVTQMGQEVILRCVPISNHLYFYWYRQILGQKVEFLVSFYNNEISEKSEIFDDQFSVERPDGSNFTLKIRSTKLEDSAMYFCASNPDRGGEKLFFGSGTQLSVL.

This clonotype has at least ten counts. This chain connects TRBV6-1 to TRBJ2-1; unclear D gene. The CDR3 length is 12 residues. V was trimmed by 8 bases and J by 0 bases, leaving 5 bases between them. Germline CDR1 MNHNS, CDR2 SASEGT. The CDR3 spells CASGSSYNEQFF. In DNA, the CDR3 is TGTGCCAGCGGTAGCTCCTACAATGAGCAGTTCTTC.

There are many counts of this clonotype. V is TRBV5-1 and J is TRBJ2-7, with 7 bases matching TRBD2. The germline V gene has CDR1 SGHRS and CDR2 YFSETQ. The CDR3 is made up of 14 amino acids. The J segment lost 9 bases and the V segment lost 6 bases, leaving 15 bases of the junction unmatched. The CDR3 reads CASKAGVGFFGQYF. CDR3 DNA: TGCGCCAGCAAGGCGGGAGTCGGGTTCTTCGGGCAGTACTTC.

This clonotype has a single count. The CDR3 here is CASSSLSGTSGYTDTQYF. The CDR3 nucleotides are TGTGCCAGCAGTTCCCTGTCGGGGACTAGCGGCTACACAGATACGCAGTATTTT. V gene TRBV28 combines with J gene TRBJ2-3; 11 bases agree with TRBD2. V lost 4 bases to trimming and J lost 2 bases; unmatched junction nucleotides: 11. Germline values: CDR1 MDHEN, CDR2 SYDVKM. CDR3 length: 18 residues. Full variable domain (missing parts from reference TRBV28 and TRBJ2-3): DVKVTQSSRYLVKRTGEKVFLECVQDMDHENMFWYRQDPGLGLRLIYFSYDVKMKEKGDIPEGYSVSREKKERFSLILESASTNQTSMYLCASSSLSGTSGYTDTQYFGPGTRLTVL.